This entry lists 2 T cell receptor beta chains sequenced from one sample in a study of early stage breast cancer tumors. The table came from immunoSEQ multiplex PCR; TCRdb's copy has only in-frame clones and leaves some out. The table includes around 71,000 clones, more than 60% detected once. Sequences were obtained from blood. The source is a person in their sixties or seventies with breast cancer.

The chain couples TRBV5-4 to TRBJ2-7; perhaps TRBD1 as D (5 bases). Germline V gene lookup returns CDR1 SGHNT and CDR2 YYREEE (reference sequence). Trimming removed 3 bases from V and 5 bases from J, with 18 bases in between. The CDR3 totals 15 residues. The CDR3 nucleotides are TGTGCCAGCAGCTCTGGGAACAGGCCTAGGGACGAGCAGTACTTC. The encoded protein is CASSSGNRPRDEQYF.

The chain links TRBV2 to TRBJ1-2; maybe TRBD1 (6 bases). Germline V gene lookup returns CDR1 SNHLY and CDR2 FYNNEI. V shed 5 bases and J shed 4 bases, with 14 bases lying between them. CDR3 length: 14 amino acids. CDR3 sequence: CASSSRGVFYGYTF. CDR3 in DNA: TGTGCCAGCAGTAGCAGGGGCGTCTTCTATGGCTACACCTTC.